These T cell receptor beta chains were read from a single sample in a study of T-cell memory formation after mild COVID-19. One entry per CDR3 protein, called by TCRdb with MiXCR from the 5' RACE reads. The sample yields around 340,000 distinct CDR3 sequences, around 15% seen once. The sample comprised PBMCs or a T cell subset sorted from them (not recorded which). The origin of the receptors is a man between 18 and 35 years old who had mild COVID-19 (a few samples of this study predate the infection). Cell type and time point are not known. CDR3s include the opening cysteine and the closing phenylalanine or tryptophan. D genes are given only for firm matches. A clone size is listed for some rows: how often the clone was seen (once, few, many), or a class if it is expanded.

V	J	size	D	DNA	CDR3
TRBV30	TRBJ2-1	few	NA	TGTGCCTGGAGTGTAGGTCCAGAGCAGTTCTTC	CAWSVGPEQFF
TRBV7-9	TRBJ1-2	few	NA	TGTGCCAGCAGCCCAGAAGGGACCGACATTAACTATGGCTACACCTTC	CASSPEGTDINYGYTF
TRBV28	TRBJ2-1	few	TRBD2	TGTGCCAGCAACTCACTAGCGGGGGGGAACAATGAGCAGTTCTTC	CASNSLAGGNNEQFF
TRBV4-3	TRBJ2-7	NA	TRBD1	TGCGCCAGCAGCCAAGGTCCGACAGGGAAGTTCTACGAGCAGTACTTC	CASSQGPTGKFYEQYF
TRBV6-2/TRBV6-3	TRBJ1-5	many	NA	TGTGCCAGCAGGGTTGATGGGTCTAGCAATCAGCCCCAGCATTTT	CASRVDGSSNQPQHF
TRBV28	TRBJ1-2	few	NA	TGTGCCAGCAGCCACGGCGGGGGCCAATCCGCGAATGGCTACACCTTC	CASSHGGGQSANGYTF
TRBV29-1	TRBJ2-5	few	NA	TGCAGCGTTGAGTGGGGACAATGGGAGACCCAGTACTTC	CSVEWGQWETQYF
TRBV5-1	TRBJ2-7	few	NA	TGCGCCAGCAGCTTGCGGACCCCAACAGGGCCCCTCTCCTACGAGCAGTACTTC	CASSLRTPTGPLSYEQYF
TRBV19	TRBJ2-7	few	TRBD1	TGTGCCAGTAGCGGGACAGGGGGCCCCTACGAGCAGTACTTC	CASSGTGGPYEQYF
TRBV7-2	TRBJ2-5	NA	NA	TGTGCCAGCAGCTTTCCACAGGTGCGGGAGACCCAGTACTTC	CASSFPQVRETQYF
TRBV5-5	TRBJ2-7	many	TRBD1	TGTGCCAGCGCGGATGCAAGGACAGGGTTCGGCGAGCAGTACTTC	CASADARTGFGEQYF